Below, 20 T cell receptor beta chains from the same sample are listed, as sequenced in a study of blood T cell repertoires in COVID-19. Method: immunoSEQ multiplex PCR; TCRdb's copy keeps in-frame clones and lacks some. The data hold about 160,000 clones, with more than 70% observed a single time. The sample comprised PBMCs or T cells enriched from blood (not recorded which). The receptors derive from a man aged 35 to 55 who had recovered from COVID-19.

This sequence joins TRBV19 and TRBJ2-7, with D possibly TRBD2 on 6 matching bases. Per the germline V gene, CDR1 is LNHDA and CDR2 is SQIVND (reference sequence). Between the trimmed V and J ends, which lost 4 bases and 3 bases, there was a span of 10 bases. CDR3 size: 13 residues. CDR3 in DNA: TGTGCCAGTAGTAACGGGGGAAGCTACGAGCAGTACTTC. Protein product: CASSNGGSYEQYF.

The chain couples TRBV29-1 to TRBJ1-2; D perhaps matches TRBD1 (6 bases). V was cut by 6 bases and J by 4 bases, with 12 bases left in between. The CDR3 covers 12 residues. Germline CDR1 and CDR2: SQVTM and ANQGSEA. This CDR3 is CSVYRVSYGYTF. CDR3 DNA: TGCAGCGTGTACAGGGTATCCTATGGCTACACCTTC.

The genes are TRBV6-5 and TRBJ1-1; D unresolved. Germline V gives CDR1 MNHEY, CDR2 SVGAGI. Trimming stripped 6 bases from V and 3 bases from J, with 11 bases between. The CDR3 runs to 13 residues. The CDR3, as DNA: TGTGCCAGCAGCCGGTCTCGGGACACTGAAGCTTTCTTT. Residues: CASSRSRDTEAFF.

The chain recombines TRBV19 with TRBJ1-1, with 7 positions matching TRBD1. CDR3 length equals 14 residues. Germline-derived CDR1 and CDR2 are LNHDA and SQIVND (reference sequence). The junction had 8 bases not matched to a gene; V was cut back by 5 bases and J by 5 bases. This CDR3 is CASSAEQGITEAFF. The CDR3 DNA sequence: TGTGCCAGTAGTGCTGAACAGGGGATAACTGAAGCTTTCTTT.

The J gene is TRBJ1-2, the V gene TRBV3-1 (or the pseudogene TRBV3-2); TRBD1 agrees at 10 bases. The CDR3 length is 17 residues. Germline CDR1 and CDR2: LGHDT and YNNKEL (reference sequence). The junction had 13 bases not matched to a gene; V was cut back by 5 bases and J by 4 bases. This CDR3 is CASSATGTGEWSYGYTF. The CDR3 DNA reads TGTGCCAGCAGCGCTACCGGGACAGGGGAATGGAGCTATGGCTACACCTTC.

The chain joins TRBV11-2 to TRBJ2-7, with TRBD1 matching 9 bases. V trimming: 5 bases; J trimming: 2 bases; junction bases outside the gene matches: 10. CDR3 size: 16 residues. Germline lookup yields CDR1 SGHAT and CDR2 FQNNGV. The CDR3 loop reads CASSARDRAWPYEQYV. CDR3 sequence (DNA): TGTGCCAGCAGCGCGAGGGACAGGGCATGGCCCTACGAGCAGTACGTC.

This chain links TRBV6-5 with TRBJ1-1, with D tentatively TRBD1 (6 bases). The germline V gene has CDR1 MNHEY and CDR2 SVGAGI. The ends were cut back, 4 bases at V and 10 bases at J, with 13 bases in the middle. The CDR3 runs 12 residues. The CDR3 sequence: CASSSQGARAFF. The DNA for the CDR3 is TGTGCCAGCAGTTCACAGGGAGCGCGAGCTTTCTTT.

CDR3 sequence (DNA): TGCGCCAGCAGCTTGGAAGAGGTGCAAGAGACCCAGTACTTC. Translated, it gives CASSLEEVQETQYF. This chain links TRBV5-1 with TRBJ2-5; D remains ambiguous. V dropped 0 bases and J dropped 2 bases, with 8 bases sitting between them. This CDR3 is built from 14 residues. The germline CDR1 and CDR2 sequences are SGHRS and YFSETQ.

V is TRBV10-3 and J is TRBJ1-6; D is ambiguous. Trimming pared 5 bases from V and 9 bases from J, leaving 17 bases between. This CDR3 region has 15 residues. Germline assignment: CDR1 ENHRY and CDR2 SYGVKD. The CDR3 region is CAISPGAGSSSPLHF. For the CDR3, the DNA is TGTGCCATCAGTCCGGGAGCCGGTTCGAGTTCACCCCTCCACTTT.

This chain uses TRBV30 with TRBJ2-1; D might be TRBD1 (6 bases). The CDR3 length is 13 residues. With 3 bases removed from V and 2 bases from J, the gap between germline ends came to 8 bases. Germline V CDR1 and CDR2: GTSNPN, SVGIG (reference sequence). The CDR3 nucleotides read TGTGCCTGGAGCGGGACACCCTACAATGAGCAGTTCTTC. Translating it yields CAWSGTPYNEQFF. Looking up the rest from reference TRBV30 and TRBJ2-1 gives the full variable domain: SQTIHQWPATLVQPVGSPLSLECTVEGTSNPNLYWYRQAAGRGLQLLFYSVGIGQISSEVPQNLSASRPQDRQFILSSKKLLLSDSGFYLCAWSGTPYNEQFFGPGTRLTVL.

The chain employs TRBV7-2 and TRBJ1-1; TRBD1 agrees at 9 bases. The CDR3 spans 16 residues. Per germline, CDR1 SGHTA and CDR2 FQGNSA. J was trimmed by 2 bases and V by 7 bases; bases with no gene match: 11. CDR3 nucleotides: TGTGCCAGCAACACCCTGGGACAGGGTCGCAACACTGAAGCTTTCTTT. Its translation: CASNTLGQGRNTEAFF.

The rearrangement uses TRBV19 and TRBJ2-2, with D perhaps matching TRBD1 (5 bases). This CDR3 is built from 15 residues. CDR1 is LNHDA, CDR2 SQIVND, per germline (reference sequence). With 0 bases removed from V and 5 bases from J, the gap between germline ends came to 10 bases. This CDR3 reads CASSIDRQGTGELFF. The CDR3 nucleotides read TGTGCCAGTAGTATAGATCGGCAGGGAACCGGGGAGCTGTTTTTT.

CDR3 nucleotides: TGTGCCAGCAGCTTGGACCCAGGGTTCGACTCACCCCTCCACTTT. This encodes CASSLDPGFDSPLHF. The chain is built from TRBV5-5 and TRBJ1-6, with D perhaps TRBD1 (5 bases). The CDR3 length is 15 residues. Germline V gene sequence: CDR1 SGHKS, CDR2 YYEKEE (reference sequence). Trimming took off 0 bases at V and 10 bases at J, with 14 bases between the two ends.

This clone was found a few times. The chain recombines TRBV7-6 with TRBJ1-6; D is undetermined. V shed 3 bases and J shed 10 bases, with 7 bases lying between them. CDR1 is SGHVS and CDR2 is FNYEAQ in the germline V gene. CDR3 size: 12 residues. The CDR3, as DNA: TGTGCCAGCAGCTTGTGGAGATCACCCCTCCACTTT. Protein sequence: CASSLWRSPLHF.

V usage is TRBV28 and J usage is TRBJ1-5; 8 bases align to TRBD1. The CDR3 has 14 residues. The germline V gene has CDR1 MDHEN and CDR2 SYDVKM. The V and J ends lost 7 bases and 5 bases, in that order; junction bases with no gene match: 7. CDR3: CASNSGGLYQPQHF. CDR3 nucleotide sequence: TGTGCCAGCAATTCAGGGGGCTTGTATCAGCCCCAGCATTTT.

The CDR3 protein is CASSSPAGATGTGNTGELFF. CDR3 coding DNA: TGTGCCAGCAGCTCTCCCGCGGGGGCCACCGGGACAGGGAACACCGGGGAGCTGTTTTTT. The rearrangement links TRBV7-3 to TRBJ2-2; TRBD1 is a possible D gene (8 bases). The CDR3 is 20 residues long. Germline CDR1 and CDR2: SGHTA and FQGTGA. The V gene lost 4 bases and the J gene lost 1 base, with 25 bases spanning the gap.

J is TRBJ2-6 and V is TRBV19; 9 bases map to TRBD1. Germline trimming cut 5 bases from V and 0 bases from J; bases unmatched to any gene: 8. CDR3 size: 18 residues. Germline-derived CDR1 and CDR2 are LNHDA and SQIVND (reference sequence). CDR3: CASSSLTGGASGANVLTF. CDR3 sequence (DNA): TGTGCCAGTAGTTCCCTGACAGGGGGTGCCTCTGGGGCCAACGTCCTGACTTTC.

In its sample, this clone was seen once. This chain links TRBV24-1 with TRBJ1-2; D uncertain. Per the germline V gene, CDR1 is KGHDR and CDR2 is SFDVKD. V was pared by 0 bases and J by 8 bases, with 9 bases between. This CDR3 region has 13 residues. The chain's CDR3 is CATSDLRTEGYTF. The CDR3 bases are TGTGCCACCAGTGATTTGCGCACCGAGGGCTACACCTTC.

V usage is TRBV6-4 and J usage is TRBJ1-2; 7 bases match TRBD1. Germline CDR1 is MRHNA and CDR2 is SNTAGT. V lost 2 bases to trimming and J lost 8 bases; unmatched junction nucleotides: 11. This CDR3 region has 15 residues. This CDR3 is CASSDDRAASVGYTF. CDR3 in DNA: TGTGCCAGCAGTGACGACAGGGCCGCATCGGTCGGCTACACCTTC.

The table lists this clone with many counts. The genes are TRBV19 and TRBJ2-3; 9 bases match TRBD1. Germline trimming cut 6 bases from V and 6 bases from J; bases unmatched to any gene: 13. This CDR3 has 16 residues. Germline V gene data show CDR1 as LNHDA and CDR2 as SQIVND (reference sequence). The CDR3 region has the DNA TGTGCCAGTAGGGAAAGTCTGGGACAGGGCGGTGATACGCAGTATTTT. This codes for CASRESLGQGGDTQYF.